This T cell receptor (beta chain) was recovered during a study of T cell changes during pregnancy in multiple sclerosis. The protocol was immunoSEQ multiplex PCR, while the TCRdb copy is restricted to in-frame clones and leaves out a portion. The data show some 37,000 clones, with around nine tenths seen just once and roughly 12% held by the top ten. This clone was observed once. This CDR3 has 18 residues. Germline V gene sequence: CDR1 LNHNV, CDR2 YYDKDF (reference sequence). The junction had 14 bases not matched to a gene; V was cut back by 2 bases and J by 4 bases. This TCR derives from a female donor with multiple sclerosis, enrolled in a pregnancy study. The rearrangement joins TRBV15 to TRBJ2-1; 7 bases are shared with TRBD2. The input for sequencing was CD8+ T cells from peripheral blood mononuclear cells, taken in the third trimester of pregnancy. CDR3 protein: CATSRTTFGAGTYNEQFF. As DNA, the CDR3 is TGTGCCACCAGCAGAACCACCTTTGGAGCGGGGACTTACAATGAGCAGTTCTTC.